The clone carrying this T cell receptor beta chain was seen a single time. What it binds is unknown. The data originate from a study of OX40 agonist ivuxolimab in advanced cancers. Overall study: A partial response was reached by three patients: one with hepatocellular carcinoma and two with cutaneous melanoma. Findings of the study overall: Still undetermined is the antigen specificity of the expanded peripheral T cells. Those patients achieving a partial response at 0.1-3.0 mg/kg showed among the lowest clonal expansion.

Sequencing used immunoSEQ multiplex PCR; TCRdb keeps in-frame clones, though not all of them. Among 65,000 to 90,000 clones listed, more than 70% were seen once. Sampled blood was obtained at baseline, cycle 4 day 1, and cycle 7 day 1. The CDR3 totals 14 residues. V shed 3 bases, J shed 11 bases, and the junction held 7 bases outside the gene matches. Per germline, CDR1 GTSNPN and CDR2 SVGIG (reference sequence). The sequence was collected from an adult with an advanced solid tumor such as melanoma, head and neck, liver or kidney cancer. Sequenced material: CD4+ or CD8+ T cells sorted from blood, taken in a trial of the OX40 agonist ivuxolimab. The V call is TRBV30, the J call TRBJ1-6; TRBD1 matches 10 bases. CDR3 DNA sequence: TGTGCCTGGAGCCACCCGGACAGGGGGACACCCCTCCACTTT. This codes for CAWSHPDRGTPLHF. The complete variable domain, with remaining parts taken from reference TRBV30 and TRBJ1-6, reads SQTIHQWPATLVQPVGSPLSLECTVEGTSNPNLYWYRQAAGRGLQLLFYSVGIGQISSEVPQNLSASRPQDRQFILSSKKLLLSDSGFYLCAWSHPDRGTPLHFGNGTRLTVT.